This T cell receptor beta chain was captured in a study of blood T cell repertoires in COVID-19. The V end was cut by 0 bases, the J end by 0 bases, with 16 bases between. The V gene's germline CDR1 is SGHNT and CDR2 YYREEE (reference sequence). The CDR3 contains 17 residues. As handled by the study authors: Amplification of reference gene primers provided the estimated nucleated cell counts. Repertoires were generated with immunoSEQ multiplex PCR, while TCRdb's copy carries only in-frame clones and drops some. That table is the source of V, J and clone size, and D and trimming were worked out from the DNA. The repertoire has about 250,000 clones, 82% of them found once; the top ten carry over 3.5%.

The sequence derives from a woman in her 70s with acute or convalescent COVID-19. This chain connects TRBV5-4 to TRBJ2-7; weak D call: TRBD2 (7 bases). Sequencing was done on a sample of peripheral blood. The CDR3 nucleotides are TGTGCCAGCAGCTTGGGGCGCGGCGGGGGCTACTCCTACGAGCAGTACTTC. It translates to CASSLGRGGGYSYEQYF.